This T cell receptor beta chain is from a study of glioma-infiltrating T cells. In its sample, this clonotype was seen many times. Using RNA template, CDR3s of TCR alpha and beta were amplified with iRepertoire arm-PCR. TCRdb analysed the multiplex PCR reads with MiXCR anew, one entry per CDR3 protein. The sample contains 85,000 to 110,000 distinct CDR3 sequences, 25% to 30% of which appear only once. Trimming took 1 base from V and 7 from J; bases not matched to a gene: 10. In germline, CDR1 is DFQATT, CDR2 SNEGSKA (reference sequence). CDR3 length: 16 residues. The sample taken for sequencing was glioma tissue, nonneoplastic brain tissue, or PBMCs (not recorded which). The chain employs TRBV20-1 and TRBJ1-5, with TRBD1 matching over 10 bases. The clonotype comes from a human donor with low-grade glioma or glioblastoma, undergoing nonglioma brain surgery, or in good health (not recorded which). The CDR3 loop reads CSARGPSGTGAQPQHF. CDR3 in DNA: TGCAGTGCTAGAGGTCCTTCCGGGACAGGGGCCCAGCCCCAGCATTTT.